These 6 T cell receptor beta chains share one sample of origin, sequenced in a study of blood T cell repertoires in COVID-19. Generated by immunoSEQ multiplex PCR, the TCRdb table keeps only in-frame clones and is missing some. The sample holds about 140,000 clones, around 83% seen once. Material: peripheral blood. These receptors were taken from a man aged 30 to 39 with COVID-19, enrolled during active disease.

The V gene is TRBV4-3, the J gene TRBJ1-6; D not resolved. This CDR3 spans 13 amino acids. Germline lookup yields CDR1 LGHNA and CDR2 YSLEER. The V end lost 3 bases, the J end lost 9 bases, and 9 bases lay between the germline ends. The CDR3 protein is CASSQRVSSPLHF. CDR3 coding DNA: TGCGCCAGCAGCCAGAGAGTGAGTTCACCCCTCCACTTT.

The chain links TRBV20-1 to TRBJ1-1; D unresolved. The CDR3 has 10 amino acids. Germline values: CDR1 DFQATT, CDR2 SNEGSKA (reference sequence). The germline V and J ends were trimmed by 3 bases and 7 bases, with 6 bases remaining between them. The DNA for the CDR3 is TGCAGTGCTAGGAGGAGTGAAGCTTTCTTT. The encoded protein is CSARRSEAFF.

The genes are TRBV19 and TRBJ2-2, with D hard to call. V lost 8 bases to trimming and J lost 0 bases, with 10 bases between them. Germline-derived CDR1 and CDR2 are LNHDA and SQIVND (reference sequence). The CDR3 covers 14 residues. The CDR3, as DNA: TGTGCCAGTTTATACAGCACGAACACCGGGGAGCTGTTTTTT. Residues: CASLYSTNTGELFF.

This chain uses TRBV5-6 with TRBJ2-5; 8 bases are shared with TRBD2. The germline CDR1 and CDR2 sequences are SGHDT and YYEEEE. The CDR3 is made up of 17 amino acids. V was pared by 2 bases and J by 2 bases, with 11 bases of the junction left unmatched. CDR3 loop: CASSFSELAGWQETQYF. CDR3 nucleotides: TGTGCCAGCAGCTTTTCCGAGCTAGCGGGCTGGCAAGAGACCCAGTACTTC.

J is TRBJ2-1 and V is TRBV11-3; D possibly corresponds to TRBD2 (5 bases). This CDR3 contains 14 residues. Trimming shortened V by 0 bases and J by 9 bases, and 12 bases separated the two germline ends. The germline V gene encodes CDR1 SGHNT and CDR2 YENEEA. The CDR3 region has the DNA TGTGCCAGCAGCTTAGACGGGAAAGAGGGTGAGCAGTTCTTC. Protein: CASSLDGKEGEQFF. The whole variable domain, filled in from reference TRBV11-3 and TRBJ2-1, reads EAGVVQSPRYKIIEKKQPVAFWCNPISGHNTLYWYLQNLGQGPELLIRYENEEAVDDSQLPKDRFSAERLKGVDSTLKIQPAELGDSAVYLCASSLDGKEGEQFFGPGTRLTVL.

The CDR3 region is CAHSLGGASSYNSPLHF. The DNA for the CDR3 is TGTGCCCACAGTTTAGGGGGGGCGAGCTCCTATAATTCACCCCTCCACTTT. The chain employs TRBV28 and TRBJ1-6; tentatively, D is TRBD1 (6 bases). The CDR3 sequence is 17 residues long. CDR1 is MDHEN, CDR2 SYDVKM, per germline. Trimming took off 11 bases at V and 0 bases at J, with 20 bases between the two ends.